Below are 16 T cell receptor beta chains sequenced from a single sample in a study of shared clonotypes between healthy human individuals. The method was immunoSEQ multiplex PCR; TCRdb's version includes in-frame clones alone and lacks a portion of them. The table has around 2.1 million clones, approximately 94% seen once. The sample was naive CD4+ T cells sorted from blood. Subset in this sample: CD45RA+ positively selected. These receptors all stem from a man between 18 and 35 years old in good health.

The table lists this clone with a count of one. This chain connects TRBV27 to TRBJ1-6; 7 bases line up with TRBD1. The J segment lost 5 bases and the V segment lost 4 bases, leaving 5 bases of the junction unmatched. Germline assignment: CDR1 MNHEY and CDR2 SMNVEV (reference sequence). This CDR3 has 15 amino acids. The CDR3 here is CASSSWDSNNSPLHF. CDR3 nucleotide sequence: TGTGCCAGCAGTTCATGGGACAGCAATAATTCACCCCTCCACTTT.

This chain connects TRBV30 to TRBJ1-2; D gene uncertain. This CDR3 comprises 13 residues. Germline loops: CDR1 GTSNPN, CDR2 SVGIG (reference sequence). Between the trimmed V and J ends, which lost 2 bases and 7 bases, there was a span of 14 bases. The CDR3 is CAWSLGEAVGYTF. The CDR3 DNA follows: TGTGCCTGGAGTCTCGGGGAAGCGGTTGGCTACACCTTC.

J is TRBJ2-1 and V is TRBV30; a possible D gene is TRBD2 (6 bases). CDR1 GTSNPN and CDR2 SVGIG come from the germline V gene (reference sequence). Trimming stripped 0 bases from V and 4 bases from J, with 13 bases between. This CDR3 is 15 amino acids long. The CDR3 region has the DNA TGTGCCTGGAGTGTGTCGCGGGGCAGATACAATGAGCAGTTCTTC. Protein: CAWSVSRGRYNEQFF.

The V gene is TRBV7-9, the J gene TRBJ1-3; 9 nucleotides align to TRBD1. The V gene end was trimmed by 5 bases and the J gene end by 2 bases; junction bases not matched to a gene: 4. Germline V gene sequence: CDR1 SEHNR, CDR2 FQNEAQ (reference sequence). CDR3 length: 15 amino acids. This CDR3 is CASSARDRAGNTIYF. As DNA, the CDR3 is TGTGCCAGCAGCGCCCGGGACAGGGCTGGAAACACCATATATTTT.

This clone was counted once. This rearrangement joins TRBV6-5 to TRBJ1-2; 12 nucleotides line up with TRBD1. The trim removed 7 bases at V and 5 bases at J, leaving 8 bases unmatched. The CDR3 runs to 15 residues. Germline V CDR1 and CDR2: MNHEY, SVGAGI. The CDR3 region is CASTPGQGARYGYTF. The CDR3 bases are TGTGCCAGCACCCCGGGACAGGGGGCGAGGTATGGCTACACCTTC.

The V call is TRBV28, the J call TRBJ1-1; TRBD1 is a possible D gene (6 bases). Germline CDR1 reads MDHEN; CDR2 reads SYDVKM. Trimming pared 8 bases from V and 5 bases from J, leaving 21 bases between. The CDR3 loop spans 15 amino acids. CDR3 bases: TGTGCCAGCGCGAGGGGGGGCGCCGGGGGTACTGAAGCTTTCTTT. This codes for CASARGGAGGTEAFF.

The chain uses TRBV28 and TRBJ2-1, with D possibly matching TRBD1 (6 bases). The CDR3 is made up of 16 amino acids. In germline, CDR1 is MDHEN, CDR2 SYDVKM. V lost 5 bases, J lost 8 bases, and 22 bases lay in between. The CDR3 coding sequence is TGTGCCAGCAGTGGCCCGGGACACCTCGCGGTAGATGAGCAGTTCTTC. This encodes CASSGPGHLAVDEQFF.

The gene calls are TRBV2 and TRBJ1-4, with a tentative D call TRBD1 (6 bases). Per the germline V gene, CDR1 is SNHLY and CDR2 is FYNNEI. The CDR3 loop spans 15 amino acids. The V gene lost 5 bases and the J gene lost 3 bases, with 13 bases spanning the gap. CDR3 nucleotides: TGTGCCAGCAGTAGACAGGCGGGTTCTAATGAAAAACTGTTTTTT. Translating gives CASSRQAGSNEKLFF.

The CDR3 is CASSARFLNTEAFF. The CDR3 DNA sequence: TGTGCCAGCAGTGCAAGGTTCCTGAACACTGAAGCTTTCTTT. The chain couples TRBV6-1 to TRBJ1-1; D is undetermined. Trimming left V 4 bases short and J 0 bases short, with 9 bases between. Germline assignment: CDR1 MNHNS and CDR2 SASEGT. This CDR3 has 14 residues.

The rearrangement joins TRBV5-1 to TRBJ2-6, with D tentatively TRBD1 (5 bases). The germline V gene has CDR1 SGHRS and CDR2 YFSETQ. The CDR3 runs to 16 residues. V lost 4 bases, J lost 0 bases, and 11 bases lay in between. CDR3 loop: CASSTQTASGANVLTF. For the CDR3, the DNA is TGCGCCAGCAGCACCCAGACAGCCTCTGGGGCCAACGTCCTGACTTTC.

In regard to this clone: Distinct nucleotide sequences in the sample also encode this CDR3. This chain links TRBV18 with TRBJ1-1; tentative D call: TRBD1 (5 bases). The CDR3 covers 14 residues. V was trimmed by 3 bases and J by 1 base, leaving 9 bases between them. CDR1 and CDR2 from the germline V gene are KGHSH and LQKENI. This chain's CDR3 is CASSPGQQNTEAFF. CDR3 in DNA: TGTGCCAGCTCACCCGGACAACAGAACACTGAAGCTTTCTTT.

The chain recombines TRBV5-8 with TRBJ2-2; 10 bases fit TRBD2. This CDR3 has 17 residues. The trim removed 6 bases at V and 2 bases at J, leaving 10 bases unmatched. Germline lookup yields CDR1 SGHTS and CDR2 YDEGEE. Here the CDR3 DNA reads TGTGCCAGCACCCCTTCAGGGACTAGCGTAAACACCGGGGAGCTGTTTTTT. Its translation is CASTPSGTSVNTGELFF.

The chain carries TRBV6-1 and TRBJ1-2; D remains ambiguous. This CDR3 contains 14 residues. V was shortened by 3 bases and J by 7 bases, with 15 bases between the two germline ends. In germline, CDR1 is MNHNS, CDR2 SASEGT. CDR3 sequence reads: CASSDYRRGVGYTF. The CDR3 DNA follows: TGTGCCAGCAGTGACTATCGGCGGGGTGTTGGCTACACCTTC.

This chain links TRBV11-2 with TRBJ2-7; 11 bases are a match to TRBD1. CDR3 size: 16 residues. Germline V gene sequence: CDR1 SGHAT, CDR2 FQNNGV. V gave up 2 bases and J gave up 2 bases; unmatched junction bases: 5. The CDR3 DNA sequence: TGTGCCAGCAGCTTATCCCTGGACAGGGGGCCCTACGAGCAGTACTTC. Encoded protein: CASSLSLDRGPYEQYF.

Only one count was recorded for this clone. The chain is built from TRBV9 and TRBJ2-3; no clear D. Germline V gives CDR1 SGDLS, CDR2 YYNGEE. Trimming left V 4 bases short and J 1 base short, with 10 bases between. The CDR3 spans 14 residues. Here the CDR3 reads CASSNQERTDTQYF. The CDR3 DNA reads TGTGCCAGCAGCAATCAGGAACGCACAGATACGCAGTATTTT.

This clone has only one observation. The V gene is TRBV5-1, the J gene TRBJ2-7, with D perhaps TRBD2 (7 bases). This CDR3 has 13 amino acids. The ends were cut back, 6 bases at V and 5 bases at J, with 15 bases in the middle. Germline V gene sequence: CDR1 SGHRS, CDR2 YFSETQ. CDR3 coding DNA: TGCGCCAGCACCCTAGGGGGGGCGGACGAGCAGTACTTC. Translation gives CASTLGGADEQYF. Supplemented by reference TRBV5-1 and TRBJ2-7, the full variable domain reads KAGVTQTPRYLIKTRGQQVTLSCSPISGHRSVSWYQQTPGQGLQFLFEYFSETQRNKGNFPGRFSGRQFSNSRSEMNVSTLELGDSALYLCASTLGGADEQYFGPGTRLTVT.